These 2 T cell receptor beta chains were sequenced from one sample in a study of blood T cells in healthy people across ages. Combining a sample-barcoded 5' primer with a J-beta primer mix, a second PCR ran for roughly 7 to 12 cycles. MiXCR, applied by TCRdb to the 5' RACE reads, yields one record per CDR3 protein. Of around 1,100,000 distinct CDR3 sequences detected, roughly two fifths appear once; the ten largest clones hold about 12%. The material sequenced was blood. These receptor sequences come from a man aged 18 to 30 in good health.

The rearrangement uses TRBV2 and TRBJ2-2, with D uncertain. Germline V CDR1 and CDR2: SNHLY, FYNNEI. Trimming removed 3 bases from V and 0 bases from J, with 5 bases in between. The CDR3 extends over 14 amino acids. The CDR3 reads CASSDRPNTGELFF. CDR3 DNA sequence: TGTGCCAGCAGTGACCGGCCGAACACCGGGGAGCTGTTTTTT.

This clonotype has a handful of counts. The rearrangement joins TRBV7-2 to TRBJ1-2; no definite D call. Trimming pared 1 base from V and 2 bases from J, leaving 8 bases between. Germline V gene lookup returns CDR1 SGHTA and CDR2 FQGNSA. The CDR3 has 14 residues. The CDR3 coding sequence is TGTGCCAGCAGCTTAGGGGTGGGAAACTATGGCTACACCTTC. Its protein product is CASSLGVGNYGYTF.